This TCR beta chain was sequenced for a study of response to subunit inactivated influenza vaccine. MiXCR, run by TCRdb on the RT-PCR reads, gives a single entry per CDR3 protein. Here the sample spans around 600,000 distinct CDR3 sequences, around 11% being singletons. V was trimmed by 5 bases and J by 6 bases, leaving 6 bases between them. Germline-derived CDR1 and CDR2 are SGHRS and YFSETQ. This CDR3 contains 11 residues. This sample also appeared in a second study, on T cells expressing NK-cell markers. That study reports: The authors generated TCR beta cDNA through 5'RACE template switching with UMIs. The eight sequenced donors comprised seven who were HCMV-seropositive and one who was seronegative. Only alpha-beta TCR T cells were sorted in several experiments, using an anti-gamma-delta TCR antibody. NKG2C+ dominant clonotypes from 6 or 7 donors made up roughly 1.0-8% of CD8+ T cells. Similarly, these clonotypes led the CD3+CD56-NKG2C+ fraction as well in a handful of donors.

The origin of this receptor is a man aged 45-65 years who received an inactivated influenza vaccine. The material was PBMCs from blood, obtained on the day of vaccination. This rearrangement joins TRBV5-1 to TRBJ2-1; D call uncertain. Written as DNA, the CDR3 is TGCGCCAGCAGGAACCGCAATGAGCAGTTCTTC. Residues: CASRNRNEQFF.